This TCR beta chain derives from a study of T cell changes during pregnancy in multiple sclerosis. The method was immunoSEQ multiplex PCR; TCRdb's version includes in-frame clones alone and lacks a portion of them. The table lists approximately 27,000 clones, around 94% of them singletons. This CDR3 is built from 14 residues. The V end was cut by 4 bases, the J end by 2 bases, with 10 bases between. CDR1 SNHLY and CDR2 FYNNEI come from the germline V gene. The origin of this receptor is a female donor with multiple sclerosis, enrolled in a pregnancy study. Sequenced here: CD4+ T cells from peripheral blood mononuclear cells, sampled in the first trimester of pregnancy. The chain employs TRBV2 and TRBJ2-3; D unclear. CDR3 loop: CASSVTLDTDTQYF. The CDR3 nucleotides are TGTGCCAGCAGTGTAACTCTCGACACAGATACGCAGTATTTT.